Listed here are 5 T cell receptor beta chains from one sample, sequenced in a study of T cell responses to AZD1222 COVID-19 vaccine. Measured with immunoSEQ multiplex PCR; TCRdb has only the in-frame clones, and not every one. The sample includes 100,000 to 150,000 clones, 92% seen only once; the top ten take approximately 8%. Sequencing was performed on peripheral blood, taken 28 days after the second AZD1222 dose. Receptors originate from an adult who received the AZD1222 COVID-19 vaccine.

This clone was observed once. The rearrangement uses TRBV29-1 and TRBJ1-4, with D perhaps matching TRBD1 (5 bases). V lost 5 bases to trimming and J lost 4 bases, with 11 bases between them. Germline V gene data show CDR1 as SQVTM and CDR2 as ANQGSEA. This CDR3 is 13 amino acids long. The CDR3 here is CSVRVRDNEKLFF. CDR3 sequence (DNA): TGCAGCGTTCGCGTCAGGGATAATGAAAAACTGTTTTTT.

The chain is built from TRBV19 and TRBJ1-6, with D possibly being TRBD1 (5 bases). Trimming removed 3 bases from V and 7 bases from J, with 13 bases in between. The CDR3 runs 15 residues. Germline V gene sequence: CDR1 LNHDA, CDR2 SQIVND (reference sequence). CDR3 protein: CASSIAGTDNSPLHF. DNA for the CDR3: TGTGCCAGTAGTATTGCCGGGACGGACAATTCACCCCTCCACTTT. The whole variable domain, filled in from reference TRBV19 and TRBJ1-6, reads DGGITQSPKYLFRKEGQNVTLSCEQNLNHDAMYWYRQDPGQGLRLIYYSQIVNDFQKGDIAEGYSVSREKKESFPLTVTSAQKNPTAFYLCASSIAGTDNSPLHFGNGTRLTVT.

The gene calls are TRBV9 and TRBJ2-7, with 7 bases aligning to TRBD1. V was clipped by 3 bases and J by 4 bases; unmatched bases: 7. This CDR3 comprises 14 residues. CDR1 is SGDLS, CDR2 YYNGEE, per germline. CDR3 region: CASSGRDRPYEQYF. DNA for the CDR3: TGTGCCAGCAGCGGTCGGGACAGACCATACGAGCAGTACTTC.

The CDR3, as DNA: TGTGCCAGCAGCCAGGGACCGTCAGTGGATACGCAGTATTTT. This sequence encodes CASSQGPSVDTQYF. The chain couples TRBV7-8 to TRBJ2-3; the D call may be TRBD1 or TRBD2 (5 bases each). V was clipped by 5 bases and J by 6 bases, with 15 bases between them. The CDR3 totals 14 residues. Germline loops: CDR1 SGHVS, CDR2 FQNEAQ.

The V and J genes are TRBV4-1 and TRBJ2-7; possible D gene TRBD1, 6 bases. V lost 5 bases, J lost 4 bases, and 15 bases lay in between. Per the germline V gene, CDR1 is MGHRA and CDR2 is YSYEKL. There are 14 residues in the CDR3. The chain's CDR3 is CASSAQKQGYEQYF. CDR3 nucleotides: TGCGCCAGCAGCGCCCAAAAACAGGGATACGAGCAGTACTTC.